What follows is one T cell receptor (beta chain) and its context. Its antigen remains undetermined. There are no base qualities to consult, and no much larger clone falls within one base. This sample's time point label indicates: before start of T cell therapy. The patients had received solid-organ transplants and had drug-resistant/recurrent cytomegalovirus. Roughly 10 people from the trial were chosen for repertoire analysis because post-therapy peripheral blood mononuclear cells were available from them. A BD FACSAria III was used to sort viable CD3+CD8+CD4- lymphocytes from PBMCs. The Qiagen DNeasy Kit was used to extract genomic DNA from sorted cells. This sample was included in a study of T cell therapy after organ transplantation (dated by TCRdb to between 2017 and 2020). For the study in its entirety: Therapy products were autologous CMV-specific T cells expanded in vitro for approximately 15 days with a peptide pool of 30 HLA class I and II CMV epitopes. Each patient got up to 6 T cell doses, given every 2 weeks, and was then monitored for around 30 weeks after finishing therapy. Of the roughly ten patients, eight were classified as clinical responders and two were classified as nonresponders. Across 2 to 6 intravenous infusions, patients got a median of 1.92 x 10^8 CMV-specific T cells. A follow-up TRBV repertoire analysis was performed on an open-label phase I trial of autologous CMV-specific adoptive T cell therapy in solid-organ transplant recipients. Peripheral blood samples for the pretherapy time point were taken before T cell therapy began. Long-term post-therapy samples were obtainable from only 8 of the 10 patients.

TRB CDR3 regions were amplified from genomic DNA with the immunoSEQ two-step, bias-controlled multiplex PCR assay. Sequencing of CDR3 libraries was carried out on an Illumina NextSeq 500. The authors' pipeline ran thus. Initial alignment and bioinformatics, including bias normalization against synthetic CDR3 analogs, were performed with the immunoSEQ Analyzer platform. V, D and J genes were annotated according to IMGT database definitions. VDJtools version 1.1.10 and the R package tcR version 2.2.1.11 were used with default settings for further TRBV analyses. GLIPH analysis was performed with version 1.0 using default settings. To test for significant clonotype frequency changes in CDR3 sequences with at least 5 reads, a 2-sided binomial test with Benjamini-Hochberg correction (alpha = 0.01) was used. TCRdb holds this immuneACCESS table with in-frame rearrangements only. Some clones are missing; in checked studies, unresolved V genes explain under half, and the rest has no known cause. The V and J calls and clone size are taken from that table; D and trimming were inferred from the DNA. The sample has 45,000 to 50,000 clones on record, about 94% of them singletons. The top ten hold 2.5% to 3.5% of the sample.

V and J are trimmed by 4 bases and 4 bases, and the gene matches miss 6 bases of the junction. CDR1 and CDR2 were assigned from the germline V gene as SGHDT and YYEEEE. From cysteine to phenylalanine, the CDR3 is 16 amino acids long. The only DNA kept is the CDR3, 48 bases in frame from the first base. Results the study describes overall, beyond this receptor: Fold change in CD8 clonality after therapy inversely correlated with pretherapy clonality, suggesting less biased repertoires were more receptive to remodeling. Because the cohort was small, confounders such as concurrent antirejection and antiviral medications could not be assessed. Before therapy, nonresponders had marked clonal expansions, and their repertoires changed minimally after therapy. The small number of expansions detected in nonresponders may reflect reduced sample coverage resulting from poor CD8+ T cell yield. Both transferred clonotypes and endogenous clonotypes not detected in the therapy products appeared to be included in post-therapy reconstitution.

This TCR came from a human patient who had received a solid organ transplant and had CMV disease. Sample: CD8+ T cells from blood, taken before autologous CMV-specific T cell therapy. The chain uses TRBV5-6 and TRBJ2-5; 14 bases in the junction line up with TRBD2. The CDR3 protein: CASSAGLAGVTETQYF. The sequenced DNA: TGTGCCAGCAGCGCGGGACTAGCGGGAGTTACAGAGACCCAGTACTTC.